The present T cell receptor beta chain was sequenced within a study of memory CD4+ T cells and cytomegalovirus serostatus. Single viable CD3+CD4+CD8-CD45RO+ cells were sorted as the memory CD4+ T cells. Sequencing used immunoSEQ multiplex PCR; TCRdb keeps in-frame clones, though not all of them. The table has just under 60,000 clones, 80% to 85% seen once. Sequenced sample: memory CD4+ T cells from blood. The sequence was collected from an adult in good health and CMV-seronegative.

Here the CDR3 DNA reads TGTGCCATCAGTGACGGTGGACGCGGCGGCTACACCTTC. It encodes CAISDGGRGGYTF. This sequence joins TRBV10-3 and TRBJ1-2; D is undetermined. The CDR3 spans 13 residues. V gave up 3 bases and J gave up 8 bases, with 13 bases separating them. Germline-derived CDR1 and CDR2 are ENHRY and SYGVKD.